This record covers a single T cell receptor (beta chain). Its matching antigen is unknown. This specimen includes other DNA sequences encoding the same CDR3. The data derive from a study of cytomegalovirus exposure and HLA in healthy donors. Findings of the study overall: Later analysis suggested links between common viral pathogens and several top significant clusters. In an earlier analysis, most TCR beta V segments were productive about 87% or about 30% of the time. Sequence variants that were highly shared formed a cluster that was likely a sequencing artifact.

The germline V and J ends were trimmed by 8 bases and 0 bases, with 8 bases remaining between them. Germline V gene sequence: CDR1 LNHDA, CDR2 SQIVND (reference sequence). The length of the CDR3 is 13 residues. PCR primers comprised 60 Vbeta and 13 Jbeta primers. Some clones are missing from TCRdb's copy, which holds only in-frame ones; the method was immunoSEQ multiplex PCR. Found here are around 140,000 clones; the top ten clones hold 2% to 2.5%. The origin of this receptor is a woman aged 18 to 35 in good health and CMV-seronegative. The J gene is TRBJ1-5, the V gene TRBV19; D is ambiguous. Sequenced material: PBMCs. The CDR3 nucleotides read TGTGCCAGTCGGTTGAATAGCAATCAGCCCCAGCATTTT. Its translation: CASRLNSNQPQHF.